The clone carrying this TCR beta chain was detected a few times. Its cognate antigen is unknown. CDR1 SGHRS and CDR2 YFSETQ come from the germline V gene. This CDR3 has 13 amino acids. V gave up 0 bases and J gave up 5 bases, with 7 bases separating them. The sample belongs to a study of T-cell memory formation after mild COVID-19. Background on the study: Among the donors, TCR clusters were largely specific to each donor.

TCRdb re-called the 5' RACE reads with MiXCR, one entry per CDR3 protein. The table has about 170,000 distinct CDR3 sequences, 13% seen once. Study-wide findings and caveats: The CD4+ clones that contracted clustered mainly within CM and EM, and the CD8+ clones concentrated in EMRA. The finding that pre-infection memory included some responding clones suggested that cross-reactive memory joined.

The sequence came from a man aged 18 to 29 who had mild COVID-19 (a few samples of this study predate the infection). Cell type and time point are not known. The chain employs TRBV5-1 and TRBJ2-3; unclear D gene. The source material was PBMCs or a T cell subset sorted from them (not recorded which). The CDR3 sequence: CASSLAPGDTQYF. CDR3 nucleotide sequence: TGCGCCAGCAGCTTGGCCCCGGGAGATACGCAGTATTTT.